The rows below give T cell receptor beta chains drawn from one sample of a study of T cells in Graves' hyperthyroidism and ophthalmopathy. TCRdb reanalysed the multiplex PCR reads using MiXCR and keeps one entry per CDR3 protein. The sample carries approximately 400,000 distinct CDR3 sequences, around 15% recorded once. Sequencing was performed on blood. The receptors come from a man aged 45-65 years with Graves' ophthalmopathy. The CDR3 runs from the conserved cysteine through the conserved F or W. The order of the fields is D gene, clone size, V gene, J gene, CDR3 DNA, CDR3 protein. The D gene is left open where the match is weak. Clone size is shown for a subset of rows, as once, few, many or a class of expanded clone.

TRBD1,many,TRBV10-3,TRBJ2-7,TGTGCCACGGGGACAGGGGTGAAGGGCGAGCAGTACTTC,CATGTGVKGEQYF
TRBD1,-,TRBV7-9,TRBJ2-2,TGTGCCAGGCGACAGGGGGACCGGGAGCTGTTTTTT,CARRQGDRELFF
TRBD2,many,TRBV29-1,TRBJ2-1,TGCAGCGTTGAAGGGTCAGCGGGAAGGTCGGACAATGAGCAGTTCTTC,CSVEGSAGRSDNEQFF
-,few,TRBV19,TRBJ2-6,TGTGCCAGTAGTACGTACAGGGACTCTGGGGCCAACGTCCTGACTTTC,CASSTYRDSGANVLTF
-,many,TRBV2,TRBJ1-6,TGTGCCAGCAGTGAATTCAGGGTCGGCTCACCCCTCCACTTT,CASSEFRVGSPLHF
TRBD1,-,TRBV2,TRBJ1-4,TGTGCCAGCAGGGGGACAGGGGTGTATGAAAAACTGTTTTTT,CASRGTGVYEKLFF
-,many,TRBV30,TRBJ2-3,TGTGCCTGGAGTGTACAGAGCGGGAGCACAGATACGCAGTATTTT,CAWSVQSGSTDTQYF
TRBD1,-,TRBV28,TRBJ2-7,TGTGCCAGCTCGACAGGGCGGACCTACGAGCAGTACTTC,CASSTGRTYEQYF
TRBD1,-,TRBV24-1,TRBJ1-2,TGTGCCACCAGTGATGGGGGTACAGGGGGGGCCTATGGCTACACCTTC,CATSDGGTGGAYGYTF
TRBD2,many,TRBV7-9,TRBJ2-7,TGTGCCAGCAGCTGGGCGTCCGGGACTAGCGGGATTTTCTACGAGCAGTACTTC,CASSWASGTSGIFYEQYF
-,few,TRBV5-1,TRBJ1-2,TGCGCCAGCGGGAAAGACGGAGGGTATGGCTACACCTTC,CASGKDGGYGYTF
-,many,TRBV20-1,TRBJ1-5,TGCAGTGCCGGACAGAATAATCAGCCCCAGCATTTT,CSAGQNNQPQHF
TRBD1,many,TRBV20-1,TRBJ1-2,TGCAGTGCTAGAGAAGGGACAGCCGGCTATGGCTACACCTTC,CSAREGTAGYGYTF
-,-,TRBV10-1,TRBJ2-1,TGCGCCAGCAGTGAGTCGAGCAATCGAAATGAGCAGTTCTTC,CASSESSNRNEQFF
-,many,TRBV28,TRBJ1-1,TGTGCCAGCAGCGCTCCAACAGGCGGGGGGGGGCTGAACACTGAAGCTTTCTTT,CASSAPTGGGGLNTEAFF
-,many,TRBV30,TRBJ1-2,TGTGCCTGGAGTGTGCCTTACTCAACACCGGGACTTTATGGCTACACCTTC,CAWSVPYSTPGLYGYTF
-,few,TRBV5-1,TRBJ1-1,TGCGCCAGCAGCGATTCCGGGGTCCTGAACGCTGAAGCTTTCTTT,CASSDSGVLNAEAFF
-,-,TRBV3-1,TRBJ2-1,TGTGCCAGCAGCCAGATACTTGGGGCTGGTAATGAGCAGTTCTTC,CASSQILGAGNEQFF
TRBD2,-,TRBV12-3/TRBV12-4,TRBJ2-3,TGTGCCAGCAGCTCTAGCGGGAGGAATACGCAGTATTTT,CASSSSGRNTQYF
TRBD1,few,TRBV6-1,TRBJ1-1,TGTGCCAGCAGTTACGCGACAGGGGGGAACACTGAAGCTTTCTTT,CASSYATGGNTEAFF
TRBD2,many,TRBV2,TRBJ2-2,TGTGCCAGCAGCGGACTAGCGGGAGGCACCGGGGAGCTGTTTTTT,CASSGLAGGTGELFF
-,many,TRBV27,TRBJ2-2,TGTGCCAGCAGTCCTAGGGGACGGGGTTGGTTGATGGGCACCGGGGAGCTGTTTTTT,CASSPRGRGWLMGTGELFF
TRBD2,few,TRBV12-3/TRBV12-4,TRBJ2-1,TGTGCCAGCAGCCTAAGACTAGCGGGAGGATACAATGAGCAGTTCTTC,CASSLRLAGGYNEQFF
TRBD2,-,TRBV4-1,TRBJ2-3,TGCGCCAGCAGCCAAGTTCCATCACTAGCGGGAACAGATACGCAGTATTTT,CASSQVPSLAGTDTQYF
-,many,TRBV12-3/TRBV12-4,TRBJ1-5,TGTGCCATCCAGCTTGCAGGGATAGATCAGCCCCAGCATTTT,CAIQLAGIDQPQHF
TRBD1,-,TRBV19,TRBJ1-2,TGTGCCAGTAGTAGGGACAGGGGGATTGGTGGCTACACCTTC,CASSRDRGIGGYTF
-,few,TRBV19,TRBJ1-5,TGTGCCAGTAGTGGTGCCTTTAGCAATCAGCCCCAGCATTTT,CASSGAFSNQPQHF